This note documents a single T cell receptor beta chain sequence. The antigen remains undetermined. One base away lies a much larger clone, so this may be a sequencing read error. The data were obtained in a study of lung T cells in sarcoidosis with Löfgren's syndrome. Study-level points and caveats: TRAV12-1 preferentially paired with TRBV2, with homologous CDR3s. These T cells were suggested, not shown, to recognize a putative antigen. Shared TRAV12-1 and TRBV2 CDR3 motifs were reported across several patients.

The germline CDR1 and CDR2 sequences are SGHTA and FQGNSA. This CDR3 is built from 13 residues. TCRdb itself ran the reads through MiXCR, one entry per CDR3 protein. The table lists roughly 63,000 distinct CDR3 sequences, less than 25% of them singletons. Sample: CD4+ T cells from PBMCs. The V call is TRBV7-2, the J call TRBJ1-5; D not certain. The receptor comes from a human donor with sarcoidosis (Löfgren's syndrome or another form), or a control subject (not recorded which). The CDR3 sequence: CASTRGSNRPQHF. The CDR3 bases are TGTGCCAGCACCCGGGGAAGCAATCGGCCCCAGCATTTT.